This T cell receptor (beta chain) comes out of a study of regulatory T cells in long-lasting Graves disease (dated by TCRdb to the early 2020s). For context, the study as a whole: To count as having persistent Graves' disease, a patient had to have received antithyroid drug treatment for over 5 years with TSH receptor autoantibodies remaining persistently positive. A total of roughly 35 samples underwent TCR sequencing: about 13 from persistent and around 20 from newly diagnosed Graves' disease patients. Persistent Graves' disease patients in the clinical cohort had taken antithyroid drugs for about 10.3 years on average. Peripheral blood TCR sequencing and RNA sequencing compared persistent Graves' disease patients with newly diagnosed Graves' disease patients. The study was conducted in China and was registered as a clinical trial.

V gives up 1 base and J gives up 5 bases, and the segment between their germline ends measures 7 bases. The CDR3 goes from the cysteine to the phenylalanine over 13 residues. Just the 39-base CDR3 DNA is kept, in frame starting at base 1. The germline V gene specifies SGHRS as CDR1 and YFSETQ as CDR2. The table lists this clonotype with many counts. Its cognate antigen has yet to be identified. Base-call qualities are not available, and no considerably larger clone is one nucleotide away. Library preparation employed multiplex PCR. TCRdb lists the instrument as Illumina HiSeq 4000. iRepertoire HTBI primers and Arm-PCR amplification of CDR3 regions were used to construct TCR beta libraries. Before sequencing, the PCR products went through gel purification. Turning to the authors' computational methods: Across samples, about 64 TRBV and approximately 15 TRBJ segments were identified and used for gene usage analysis of CDR3 amino acid clonotypes. COPE and FqMerger were used to merge filtered high-quality paired reads into contigs. BLAST was used to align contigs to IMGT TRBV, TRBD and TRBJ reference genes, with CDR3 defined following IMGT. Clonotypes above 0.1% frequency were classified as highly expanded clones. Shannon entropy was used to measure repertoire diversity, and the Gini coefficient was used to measure V-J evenness. Public clonotypes were defined as clonotypes shared by more than one individual. The public reads were quality trimmed at Q25 with fastp and then assembled into clones with MiXCR by TCRdb, keeping productive beta chains. Each entry merges the rows of one CDR3 protein and shows their most common DNA and genes. The V and J calls and clone size are TCRdb's, not the authors'. Here the sample has 350,000 to 450,000 distinct CDR3 sequences; over 20% occur a single time. The biggest ten clones account for roughly 13% of the sample.

Explained via the paper, the time point label denotes: persistent/refractory GD, antithyroid drugs over 5 years with positive TRAb. For both TCR sequencing and RNA sequencing, RNA was extracted from PBMCs in TRIzol. The diagnosis of Graves' disease followed American Thyroid Association guidelines. The patients came from an endocrinology department in Xi'an, China. From each patient, approximately 9.9 milliliters of peripheral blood was collected into an EDTA anticoagulant tube. Ficoll Paque Plus density gradient separation was used to isolate PBMCs, and no further T cell sorting was performed. An Agilent 2100 Bioanalyzer and agarose gel were used to assess RNA quality, and a NanoDrop 2000 was used to measure RNA concentration. What the work shows at the level of the full study, not this receptor alone: Peripheral blood alone was examined, since thyroid tissue, which constituted the primary lesion, could not be accessed. As a limitation, the authors acknowledged that the small sample size may reduce accuracy. Persistent patients shared more public clonotypes among themselves (roughly 2,700) than newly diagnosed patients did (nearly 1,000). TRBV28, TRBJ1-2 and TRBJ2-5 were preferentially used in persistent disease, while TRBV20-1 and TRBJ2-1 were favored in newly diagnosed disease. Sequencing and analysis were restricted to the TCR beta chain. Compared with newly diagnosed patients, patients with persistent Graves' disease had lower TCR Shannon entropy and fewer highly expanded clones, which suggests clonal expansion.

The chain is encoded by TRBV5-1 joined to TRBJ2-1, with the D segment identity uncertain. The TCR sequence derives from a female donor with Graves disease. The source was peripheral blood mononuclear cells (PBMCs), collected when the disease was refractory, from a patient treated with antithyroid drugs. At the DNA level, the sequence is TGCGCCAGCAGCTTGTACCCAAACAATGAGCAGTTCTTC. Its product reads: CASSLYPNNEQFF.